This TCR beta chain was recovered during a study of technical replicates of blood from a handful of donors. This clone showed up just once. CDR1 is SNHLY, CDR2 FYNNEI, per germline. V lost 8 bases, J lost 9 bases, and 5 bases stayed unmatched. The CDR3 consists of 12 residues. Generated by immunoSEQ multiplex PCR, the TCRdb table keeps only in-frame clones and is missing some. The sample holds tens of thousands of clones; approximately 90% are singletons and the top ten take about 5%. Sequencing was carried out using PBMCs. The chain couples TRBV2 to TRBJ2-1, with 9 nucleotides matching TRBD2. The clonotype comes from a human donor in good health. Some clones in this sample may be carry-over from other donors' samples. The CDR3 sequence is CASSGGRGEQFF. The DNA of the CDR3 is TGTGCCAGCTCTGGCGGGAGGGGTGAGCAGTTCTTC. The complete variable domain, with remaining parts taken from reference TRBV2 and TRBJ2-1, reads EPEVTQTPSHQVTQMGQEVILRCVPISNHLYFYWYRQILGQKVEFLVSFYNNEISEKSEIFDDQFSVERPDGSNFTLKIRSTKLEDSAMYFCASSGGRGEQFFGPGTRLTVL.